The 20 T cell receptor beta chains in this list originate from one sample, sequenced in a study of blood T cell repertoires in COVID-19. Data came from immunoSEQ multiplex PCR; TCRdb stores just in-frame clones and leaves some out. Found here are 70,000 to 95,000 clones, 89% of them singletons; the top ten hold 2.7%. Sequenced sample: peripheral blood. The receptor source for this set is a man aged 50 or older with COVID-19, enrolled during active disease.

V is TRBV12-3 or TRBV12-4 and J is TRBJ2-1; D call uncertain. V was pared by 6 bases and J by 5 bases, with 5 bases between. The CDR3 extends over 11 amino acids. In DNA, the CDR3 is TGTGCCAGCAGCCCCGACAATGAGCAGTTCTTC. This codes for CASSPDNEQFF.

In its sample, this clone ranks as medium-sized. This sequence joins TRBV6-4 and TRBJ1-1, with a weak D call TRBD1 (6 bases). The V and J ends lost 4 bases and 3 bases respectively, with 18 bases between them. The germline V gene has CDR1 MRHNA and CDR2 SNTAGT. This CDR3 has 16 residues. This CDR3 is CASSVRGGSGDTEAFF. The CDR3 DNA is TGTGCCAGCAGTGTCAGGGGCGGTTCAGGGGACACTGAAGCTTTCTTT.

This sequence joins TRBV2 and TRBJ1-1, with unresolved D. The CDR3 is 13 amino acids. The germline gives CDR1 SNHLY, CDR2 FYNNEI. The V end was cut by 6 bases, the J end by 2 bases, with 10 bases between. CDR3 nucleotide sequence: TGTGCCAGCAGCCCGGGAACCAACACTGAAGCTTTCTTT. Amino acids: CASSPGTNTEAFF.

This clone counts as medium-sized. V and J are TRBV6-6 and TRBJ1-1; TRBD1 agrees at 7 bases. The CDR3 covers 14 residues. The trim removed 5 bases at V and 5 bases at J, leaving 8 bases unmatched. Germline V CDR1 and CDR2: MNHNY, SVGAGI (reference sequence). CDR3 residues: CASSPPTGRTEAFF. CDR3 DNA: TGTGCCAGCAGTCCCCCGACAGGGCGTACTGAAGCTTTCTTT.

The V and J genes are TRBV4-2 and TRBJ1-4; 9 nucleotides align to TRBD1. Trimming cost V 0 bases and J 8 bases; bases outside gene matches: 7. Per the germline V gene, CDR1 is LGHNA and CDR2 is YNFKEQ. The CDR3 loop spans 16 amino acids. CDR3 protein: CASSQDLDRGYEKLFF. The CDR3 DNA follows: TGTGCCAGCAGCCAAGATTTGGACAGGGGATACGAAAAACTGTTTTTT.

The CDR3 DNA reads as TGTGCCAGCAGTTACAGGGGTACGAGCAATCAGCCCCAGCATTTT. Protein product: CASSYRGTSNQPQHF. The chain is built from TRBV27 and TRBJ1-5, with 7 bases fitting TRBD1. With 4 bases clipped from V and 1 base from J, the junction kept 4 bases outside the gene matches. The CDR3 consists of 15 residues. The germline gives CDR1 MNHEY, CDR2 SMNVEV (reference sequence).

The J gene is TRBJ1-5, the V gene TRBV30, with 8 nucleotides matching TRBD1. In germline, CDR1 is GTSNPN, CDR2 SVGIG (reference sequence). The CDR3 contains 14 residues. The ends lost 0 bases at V and 7 bases at J; junction bases unmatched: 5. CDR3 region: CAWSVDRAGQPQHF. The DNA of the CDR3 is TGTGCCTGGAGTGTGGACAGGGCGGGGCAGCCCCAGCATTTT.

DNA of the CDR3: TGTGCCAGCAGCCCCCGGACAGGGGGCAATCAGCCCCAGCATTTT. It is translated as CASSPRTGGNQPQHF. The V gene is TRBV4-2, the J gene TRBJ1-5, with 9 positions matching TRBD1. This CDR3 is built from 15 residues. Germline V CDR1 and CDR2: LGHNA, YNFKEQ. With V trimmed by 4 bases and J by 2 bases, 3 bases remained unmatched.

The chain combines TRBV7-3 with TRBJ2-6; 8 nucleotides align to TRBD2. V gave up 4 bases and J gave up 0 bases; unmatched junction bases: 5. The CDR3 length is 17 residues. Germline CDR1 is SGHTA and CDR2 is FQGTGA. The CDR3 spells CASSSTSASSGANVLTF. In DNA, the CDR3 is TGTGCCAGCAGCTCGACTAGCGCAAGCTCTGGGGCCAACGTCCTGACTTTC.

The chain uses TRBV7-2 and TRBJ1-1, with D unresolved. This CDR3 has 13 residues. Deletions cut 8 bases from V and 2 bases from J, with 12 bases between. Germline values: CDR1 SGHTA, CDR2 FQGNSA. CDR3 loop: CASLLGVNTEAFF. As DNA, the CDR3 is TGTGCCAGCCTGCTGGGCGTAAACACTGAAGCTTTCTTT.

The chain combines TRBV7-9 with TRBJ1-4; 8 bases are a match to TRBD1. CDR3 length: 14 residues. Germline V gene lookup returns CDR1 SEHNR and CDR2 FQNEAQ (reference sequence). V shed 5 bases, J shed 7 bases, and the junction held 6 bases outside the gene matches. The CDR3 is CASSHQGAGEKLFF. CDR3 bases: TGTGCCAGCAGCCATCAGGGGGCCGGTGAAAAACTGTTTTTT.

The CDR3 coding sequence is TGTGCCAGCAGCTTGGTGGGCCAGACAAACTATGGCTACACCTTC. As protein: CASSLVGQTNYGYTF. V usage is TRBV5-4 and J usage is TRBJ1-2; no clear D gene. CDR1 is SGHNT, CDR2 YYREEE, per germline (reference sequence). Trimming took off 0 bases at V and 2 bases at J, with 11 bases between the two ends. The length of the CDR3 is 15 residues.

The chain couples TRBV5-1 to TRBJ2-1, with D perhaps TRBD2 (6 bases). Germline V gene data show CDR1 as SGHRS and CDR2 as YFSETQ. There are 13 residues in the CDR3. The V and J ends lost 3 bases and 4 bases respectively, with 8 bases between them. As DNA, the CDR3 is TGCGCCAGCAGCTGGGACTTATACAATGAGCAGTTCTTC. It codes for CASSWDLYNEQFF.

This clone has a single count. This rearrangement joins TRBV23-1 to TRBJ2-7, with 9 nucleotides matching TRBD2. TRBV23-1 is reported as an ORF; its role is uncertain. The CDR3 extends over 18 amino acids. Trimming at V came to 1 base and at J to 0 bases, leaving 10 bases not matched to a gene. CDR3 in DNA: TGCGCCAGCAGTCAATGTAGTTACCGCGGGGGGGCCTCCTACGAGCAGTACTTC. It codes for CASSQCSYRGGASYEQYF.

On this clone itself: One end of the junction varies from germline; a read error may be responsible. V is TRBV27 and J is TRBJ1-6; TRBD1 might be the D (5 bases). The CDR3 is made up of 15 amino acids. The germline V gene encodes CDR1 MNHEY and CDR2 SMNVEV (reference sequence). CDR3 residues: CASRFRDLGHSPLHF. The CDR3 DNA reads as TGTGCCAGCAGATTCCGGGACTTAGGACATTCGCCCCTCCACTTT.

This clone came up a few times. V and J are TRBV27 and TRBJ2-1, with a tentative D call TRBD1 (7 bases). Germline-derived CDR1 and CDR2 are MNHEY and SMNVEV (reference sequence). Trimming pared 7 bases from V and 8 bases from J, leaving 15 bases between. The CDR3 is made up of 13 amino acids. CDR3 amino acids: CASTRAGGYEQFF. CDR3 nucleotides: TGTGCCAGCACTCGGGCAGGGGGGTATGAGCAGTTCTTC.

V usage is TRBV28 and J usage is TRBJ1-1; the match to TRBD1 covers 7 bases. With 5 bases clipped from V and 5 bases from J, the junction kept 11 bases outside the gene matches. This CDR3 is 15 amino acids long. Germline V gene lookup returns CDR1 MDHEN and CDR2 SYDVKM. CDR3 nucleotide sequence: TGTGCCAGCAGTCCGCCACAGGGGACGGGGACTGAAGCTTTCTTT. Protein product: CASSPPQGTGTEAFF. Full variable domain (rest looked up from reference TRBV28 and TRBJ1-1): DVKVTQSSRYLVKRTGEKVFLECVQDMDHENMFWYRQDPGLGLRLIYFSYDVKMKEKGDIPEGYSVSREKKERFSLILESASTNQTSMYLCASSPPQGTGTEAFFGQGTRLTVV.

The chain recombines TRBV7-2 with TRBJ1-1; maybe TRBD1 (6 bases). The CDR3 consists of 17 residues. Trimming stripped 3 bases from V and 0 bases from J, with 17 bases between. Germline V lookup: CDR1 SGHTA, CDR2 FQGNSA. CDR3 sequence: CASSFGHMAGVNTEAFF. CDR3 in DNA: TGTGCCAGCAGCTTTGGGCATATGGCAGGGGTGAACACTGAAGCTTTCTTT.

The chain employs TRBV27 and TRBJ1-6; perhaps TRBD1 as D (6 bases). The CDR3 is 16 amino acids. V was pared by 5 bases and J by 8 bases, with 19 bases between. Germline V lookup: CDR1 MNHEY, CDR2 SMNVEV (reference sequence). The CDR3 protein is CASSPSGRGRYSPLHF. CDR3 bases: TGTGCCAGCAGTCCCTCGGGCAGGGGAAGATATTCACCCCTCCACTTT.

The rearrangement uses TRBV3-1 (or the pseudogene TRBV3-2) and TRBJ2-2, with D tentatively TRBD1 (6 bases). With 2 bases removed from V and 0 bases from J, the gap between germline ends came to 13 bases. This CDR3 spans 17 amino acids. Germline CDR1 LGHDT, CDR2 YNNKEL (reference sequence). The CDR3 reads CASSQPQGIANTGELFF. In nucleotides, the CDR3 is TGTGCCAGCAGCCAACCGCAGGGGATCGCGAACACCGGGGAGCTGTTTTTT.